The clone carrying this TCR beta chain was seen a few times. Antigen specificity is unknown. Per germline, CDR1 SGHRS and CDR2 YFSETQ. Trimming left V 0 bases short and J 3 bases short, with 6 bases between. The CDR3 runs 14 residues. This record comes from a study of T cell repertoires in cytomegalovirus infection. Study background: Indicated by public TCR beta signatures were CMV infection and matching HLA type. Study-wide points: Cumulative frequency of public TCR beta families picked out carriers of CMV plus the relevant HLA. It was HLA-C-restricted CMV-specific TCR beta clonotypes that dominated the response ex vivo.

TCRdb recomputed calls from the reads with MiXCR, one row per CDR3 protein. The sample contains under 850,000 distinct CDR3 sequences, 35% of which appear only once. The sequence was obtained from a human donor in good health (CMV status not recorded). Some clones in this sample may be carry-over from other donors' samples. The specimen was PBMCs. The V call is TRBV5-1, the J call TRBJ2-2, with unresolved D. Here the CDR3 reads CASSLAWDTGELFF. As DNA, the CDR3 is TGCGCCAGCAGCTTGGCCTGGGACACCGGGGAGCTGTTTTTT.